The source of this T cell receptor beta chain is a study of shared clonotypes between healthy human individuals (TCRdb year 2020). For context, the study as a whole: A few men and two women, aged 18 to 49 years, made up the cohort. To estimate repertoire size and how much clonotype sharing occurs between individuals, the study deeply sequenced the blood TCR repertoires of roughly 5 healthy adults. Per donor, leukapheresis produced somewhere between about 0.94 and 9.5 billion PBMCs. Different laboratories and diverse techniques were used to prepare libraries and sequence TCR repertoires, to increase sequencing depth and limit assay-specific biases. Broader findings and caveats from the paper: The small number of donors limited the genetic and exposure-history diversity represented. Only blood was sampled, and tissue TCR repertoires likely differ from those in blood. Based on pairwise subsampling, the degree of clonotype sharing among donors was expected to be affected by sequencing depth.

Using the deep immunoSEQ assay, multiplex PCR amplified TCR CDR3 regions from genomic DNA. Extracted genomic DNA from each cell subset was distributed evenly across all wells of several immunoSEQ 96-well plates, and each plate was treated as a replicate. For unsorted PBMC, around 290 ng of genomic DNA, equivalent to around 30,000 T cell genomes, went into each replicate PCR. Ten immunoSEQ deep assay plates were used to sequence the unsorted PBMC genomic DNA. The purified libraries were quantified using a Qubit 3.0 fluorometer, sized with a Bioanalyzer 2100, and then quantified again using the KAPA Library Quantification kit. Every immunoSEQ 96-well plate was sequenced on a separate single-read 150-cycle Illumina NextSeq 550 flow cell. As for the original processing: Because only junctional sequences without quality scores were contained in the immunoSEQ output, filtering matching that applied to full-length reads could not be performed. To assign V/J genes and CDR3, sequences were annotated using PyIR, a Python wrapper for IgBLAST v1.9, with IMGT germline references. Reads with weak V/J assignments (E-value above 1e-6), missing CDR3, stop codons, out-of-frame junctions, or ambiguous translated residues were removed. V3J clonotypes were defined as sequences sharing an identical inferred V gene, J gene, and CDR3 amino acid sequence. The percentage overlap between two repertoires was calculated by dividing the number of shared unique clonotypes by the size of the smaller repertoire. Richness of each repertoire was evaluated using RTK rarefaction, the Chao1 estimator, and Recon v2.1 estimates of unobserved clonotypes. This immuneACCESS table, as held by TCRdb, lists in-frame sequences with V and J called but not all clones. Of the missing ones, under half trace to an unresolved V gene in checked studies; the others have no known cause. V and J calls plus clone size are reproduced from that table; the DNA served to infer D and trimming. The sample records about half a million clones, roughly 80% of which are singletons. The ten top clones hold approximately 12% of the sample.

Donors were healthy HIV-negative adults with no recently reported acute infections or vaccinations. All donors were Caucasian adults living in Nashville, Tennessee, USA. For unsorted samples, roughly 90 million PBMCs were counted, and genomic DNA was extracted using the QIAamp DNA Blood Mini kit. After blood collection by leukapheresis, PBMCs were isolated using Ficoll-Histopaque density gradient centrifugation and then cryopreserved in the vapor phase of liquid nitrogen. A word on this clone: The specificity of this receptor is unknown. It has no much larger one-base neighbor in the sample; base qualities were not kept.

Relative to germline, V is missing 4 bases and J is missing 4 bases, with 9 bases of the junction outside any gene match. CDR1 SGHRS and CDR2 YFSETQ are derived from the germline V gene. The CDR3 runs 15 amino acids, cysteine and phenylalanine included. Left in the record is the CDR3 DNA by itself, 45 bases read in frame from the first base. The rearranged segments are TRBV5-1 and TRBJ1-1, with 8 bases in between that match TRBD1. This receptor was taken from a woman aged 40-49 years in good health. Some clones in this sample may be carry-over from other donors' samples. The sequenced sample consisted of PBMCs. This receptor carries the CDR3 CASSLGQGLATEAFF. In nucleotides, the sequence is TGCGCCAGCAGCCTCGGACAGGGTCTGGCCACTGAAGCTTTCTTT.